Described below is a single T cell receptor beta chain sequence and its context. Antigen specificity is unknown. Trimming took 3 bases from V and 4 from J, leaving 23 bases between them. Germline-derived CDR1 and CDR2 are GTSNPN and SVGIG (reference sequence). The CDR3 has 17 amino acids. Some clones are missing from TCRdb's copy, which holds only in-frame ones; the method was immunoSEQ multiplex PCR. The sample yields about 2.3 million clones, over 90% seen once. This sample was included in a study of shared clonotypes between healthy human individuals. Points from the study as a whole: The rarefaction results pointed to incomplete sorted-subset sequencing despite large depth.

Input material: naive CD4+ T cells from PBMCs. Subset reported: CD45RA+ positively selected. The chain couples TRBV30 to TRBJ2-3; D unresolved. The clonotype originates from a young man in good health. Some clones in this sample may be carry-over from other donors' samples. The CDR3 bases are TGTGCCTGGAGACACAGATACTTCACATCTTCTGCAGATACGCAGTATTTT. It codes for CAWRHRYFTSSADTQYF.